The entry below gives a single T cell receptor (beta chain) sequence along with its context. Its specificity is not known. Sequenced material consisted of expressed TCRB transcripts (all of the isolated RNA was reverse transcribed). Here immunoSEQ multiplex PCR was the method, and the copy in TCRdb shows in-frame clones only, minus some. Of 250,000 or so clones in the sample, over 11% were seen once. Trimming took 6 bases from V and 0 from J; bases not matched to a gene: 4. Germline assignment: CDR1 WSHSY and CDR2 SAAADI. CDR3 length: 15 amino acids. CD4+ cells of the naive, central memory, regulatory and stem cell-like memory types were sorted via CD45RO/CCR7/CD25/CD127/CD95/CD27. This sample was taken from a study of beta chain features in type 1 diabetes. Findings of the study overall: Individuals with type 1 diabetes displayed fewer insertions and more deletions at VDJ junctions. Significant though moderate, a shortening of TCRB CDR3s appeared in all four CD4+ subsets of Type 1 diabetes patients. The study notes PCR might favor shorter templates equally in patients and controls.

The TCR was taken from a man under 40 with type 1 diabetes. The sample was naive CD4+ T cells from blood. J is TRBJ2-3 and V is TRBV10-2; the match to TRBD1 covers 9 bases. The CDR3 DNA reads as TGCGCCAGCAGGGCCGGGACAGGGAGCACAGATACGCAGTATTTT. This encodes CASRAGTGSTDTQYF.